These 17 T cell receptor beta chains came from one sample sequenced in a study of shared clonotypes between healthy human individuals. TCRdb's copy holds only in-frame clones and misses some; the assay was immunoSEQ multiplex PCR. The sample comprises a few million clones, 80% to 95% of which are singletons, and under 0.45% rests with the top ten. Sample: naive CD4+ T cells from PBMCs. Subset denoted: CD45RA+ positively selected. Receptors originate from a man younger than 35 in good health. Some clones in this sample may be carry-over from other donors' samples.

This rearrangement joins TRBV11-3 to TRBJ2-1; TRBD2 aligns across 8 bases. Germline V gene sequence: CDR1 SGHNT, CDR2 YENEEA. The trim removed 4 bases at V and 8 bases at J, leaving 16 bases unmatched. The CDR3 covers 17 residues. The CDR3 region is CASSSTKGGGRVYEQFF. The CDR3 bases are TGTGCCAGCAGCTCTACGAAGGGCGGGGGGCGAGTCTATGAGCAGTTCTTC.

The chain couples TRBV19 to TRBJ2-1; either TRBD1 or TRBD2 may fit D (5 bases each). The CDR3 spans 16 residues. Trimming cost V 4 bases and J 7 bases, with 20 bases left between them. Looked up from germline, CDR1 is LNHDA and CDR2 is SQIVND (reference sequence). CDR3 nucleotide sequence: TGTGCCAGTAGTACCCCTCCGGGGCGAGGGTTAAATGAGCAGTTCTTC. Its protein is CASSTPPGRGLNEQFF.

About this clone itself: Other nucleotide sequences in the sample specify the same CDR3. This rearrangement joins TRBV9 to TRBJ2-5; TRBD2 aligns across 9 bases. Trimming at V came to 2 bases and at J to 4 bases, leaving 3 bases not matched to a gene. CDR1 is SGDLS, CDR2 YYNGEE, per germline. The CDR3 length is 14 residues. DNA for the CDR3: TGTGCCAGCAGCGTTGGTAGCGGGAGAGAGACCCAGTACTTC. Translated, it gives CASSVGSGRETQYF.

Remarks on this clone: Other DNA sequences in this sample translate to the same CDR3. V is TRBV28 and J is TRBJ1-2; D gene uncertain. This CDR3 comprises 14 residues. V was cut by 3 bases and J by 2 bases, with 10 bases left in between. CDR1 MDHEN and CDR2 SYDVKM come from the germline V gene. The CDR3 DNA sequence: TGTGCCAGCAGTTTCGCCGGGCGAAACTATGGCTACACCTTC. Its protein product is CASSFAGRNYGYTF.

This clone was counted only a few times. V usage is TRBV30 and J usage is TRBJ1-2; no firm D call. Between the trimmed V and J ends, which lost 5 bases and 2 bases, there was a span of 6 bases. Germline V lookup: CDR1 GTSNPN, CDR2 SVGIG (reference sequence). This CDR3 is built from 11 residues. The CDR3 here is CAWGRNYGYTF. As DNA, the CDR3 is TGTGCCTGGGGCAGAAACTATGGCTACACCTTC.

With respect to this clone: A junction boundary mismatches the germline segment, possibly from a read error. The chain is built from TRBV30 and TRBJ1-5; D perhaps matches TRBD1 (6 bases). Germline CDR1 and CDR2: GTSNPN and SVGIG (reference sequence). The CDR3 length is 13 residues. The CDR3 sequence: CAWKQGSDQPQHF. The CDR3 nucleotides are TGTGCCTGGAAACAGGGTAGCGATCAGCCCCAGCATTTT.

The rearrangement uses TRBV6-1 and TRBJ2-1; TRBD2 agrees at 11 bases. Germline trimming cut 7 bases from V and 6 bases from J; bases unmatched to any gene: 8. The CDR3 consists of 15 residues. The germline V gene has CDR1 MNHNS and CDR2 SASEGT. CDR3 sequence reads: CASNFRLAGLNEQFF. The CDR3 bases are TGTGCCAGCAACTTTAGACTAGCGGGACTCAATGAGCAGTTCTTC.

This chain joins TRBV28 and TRBJ2-1; 7 nucleotides agree with TRBD1. The CDR3 contains 12 residues. The trim removed 4 bases at V and 12 bases at J, leaving 6 bases unmatched. Germline CDR1 reads MDHEN; CDR2 reads SYDVKM. This chain's CDR3 is CASSSRTGGQFF. The CDR3 DNA reads TGTGCCAGCAGTTCACGGACAGGAGGGCAGTTCTTC.

The CDR3 is CASSLWGGNEQYF. The CDR3 coding sequence is TGTGCCAGCAGCTTATGGGGGGGAAACGAGCAGTACTTC. The V call is TRBV11-3, the J call TRBJ2-7; 7 bases align to TRBD2. CDR3 length: 13 residues. J was trimmed by 5 bases and V by 2 bases; bases with no gene match: 3. The germline gives CDR1 SGHNT, CDR2 YENEEA. Complete variable domain (other parts from reference TRBV11-3 and TRBJ2-7): EAGVVQSPRYKIIEKKQPVAFWCNPISGHNTLYWYLQNLGQGPELLIRYENEEAVDDSQLPKDRFSAERLKGVDSTLKIQPAELGDSAVYLCASSLWGGNEQYFGPGTRLTVT.

The CDR3 sequence is CASTRPGQGTSYQGYTF. The CDR3 DNA is TGTGCCAGCACCAGACCGGGACAGGGGACTAGTTATCAGGGCTACACCTTC. V and J are TRBV13 and TRBJ1-2, with 10 bases lining up with TRBD1. CDR1 and CDR2 (germline): PRHDT, FYEKMQ (reference sequence). The CDR3 covers 17 residues. Germline trimming cut 7 bases from V and 8 bases from J; bases unmatched to any gene: 19. Complete variable domain (other parts from reference TRBV13 and TRBJ1-2): AAGVIQSPRHLIKEKRETATLKCYPIPRHDTVYWYQQGPGQDPQFLISFYEKMQSDKGSIPDRFSAQQFSDYHSELNMSSLELGDSALYFCASTRPGQGTSYQGYTFGSGTRLTVV.

This chain joins TRBV7-6 and TRBJ2-7; 8 nucleotides agree with TRBD2. Germline values: CDR1 SGHVS, CDR2 FNYEAQ. V trimming: 5 bases; J trimming: 6 bases; junction bases outside the gene matches: 15. The CDR3 is 16 residues long. The CDR3 DNA reads TGTGCCAGCAGCCCCCCCGGGACTAGAATTAGCCTCGAGCAGTACTTC. Protein: CASSPPGTRISLEQYF. The full variable domain, its missing parts supplied by reference TRBV7-6 and TRBJ2-7, is GAGVSQSPRYKVTKRGQDVALRCDPISGHVSLYWYRQALGQGPEFLTYFNYEAQQDKSGLPNDRFSAERPEGSISTLTIQRTEQRDSAMYRCASSPPGTRISLEQYFGPGTRLTVT.

The V gene is TRBV27, the J gene TRBJ1-4; 10 bases are a match to TRBD1. J gave up 8 bases and V 6 bases, and 6 bases lay outside the gene matches. This CDR3 is built from 14 residues. Germline V gene data show CDR1 as MNHEY and CDR2 as SMNVEV (reference sequence). CDR3 sequence (DNA): TGTGCCAGCAGGCGTCCGGGACAGGGGGAAAAACTGTTTTTT. Amino acid sequence: CASRRPGQGEKLFF.

In DNA, the CDR3 is TGTGCCAGCAGCTTAGCGTTAGCAGTCAGCGACAATGAGCAGTTCTTC. This codes for CASSLALAVSDNEQFF. V usage is TRBV7-2 and J usage is TRBJ2-1, with no clear D. The germline V and J ends were trimmed by 0 bases and 5 bases, with 14 bases remaining between them. The CDR3 length is 16 residues. The germline CDR1 and CDR2 sequences are SGHTA and FQGNSA.

The chain links TRBV4-2 to TRBJ1-4; 9 positions match TRBD1. Trimming cost V 3 bases and J 3 bases; bases outside gene matches: 2. Germline lookup yields CDR1 LGHNA and CDR2 YNFKEQ. CDR3 length: 15 residues. The CDR3 loop reads CASSQGTGSNEKLFF. The CDR3 DNA follows: TGTGCCAGCAGCCAGGGGACAGGGTCTAATGAAAAACTGTTTTTT.

This clone was seen more than once but under ten times. The sample contains more than one DNA sequence encoding this CDR3. V and J are TRBV18 and TRBJ2-1; 9 bases are a match to TRBD1. There are 15 residues in the CDR3. With 6 bases clipped from V and 1 base from J, the junction kept 4 bases outside the gene matches. Per germline, CDR1 KGHSH and CDR2 LQKENI. The CDR3 spells CASSPGTGSYNEQFF. For the CDR3, the DNA is TGTGCCAGCTCCCCCGGGACAGGGTCCTACAATGAGCAGTTCTTC.

The chain links TRBV11-2 to TRBJ2-1; 9 positions agree with TRBD2. V dropped 4 bases and J dropped 3; count of bases not matched to a gene: 4. Germline CDR1 reads SGHAT; CDR2 reads FQNNGV. The CDR3 extends over 15 amino acids. This CDR3 reads CASSSSTSGYNEQFF. The DNA of the CDR3 is TGTGCCAGCAGCTCCTCGACTAGCGGCTACAATGAGCAGTTCTTC.

The rearrangement links TRBV7-9 to TRBJ2-1, with 8 bases fitting TRBD2. Germline values: CDR1 SEHNR, CDR2 FQNEAQ (reference sequence). The J segment lost 0 bases and the V segment lost 5 bases, leaving 9 bases of the junction unmatched. The CDR3 is 17 amino acids. In DNA, the CDR3 is TGTGCCAGCAGCCCAAAACTAGCGGAGAGCTCCTACAATGAGCAGTTCTTC. It yields the protein CASSPKLAESSYNEQFF.